This paragraph reports one T cell receptor beta chain. Its antigen is unknown. Relative to the germline gene, one junction end is altered; a read error may explain this. The data stem from a study of CD8 T cells in Susac syndrome (dated by TCRdb to between 2018 and 2021). Some background on the complete study: Among the Susac syndrome patients who were sequenced, clinically active disease was present in about six and clinical remission was observed in roughly eight. Whether CD8+ T cell activation and differentiation in Susac syndrome was antigen driven was tested using repertoire sequencing. At blood withdrawal, Susac syndrome patients were either therapy-naive, taking corticosteroids (in some cases with IVIg as well), or taking IVIg alone. The full study reports these points: In the CD4+ T cell repertoire of Susac syndrome patients, clonal expansion was not detected. The number of individuals in the TCR sequencing and HLA analysis was acknowledged as relatively small.

From the germline V gene (reference sequence), CDR1 is MNHEY and CDR2 is SMNVEV. The CDR3 starts with the cysteine, ends with the phenylalanine, and has 15 residues. Only the CDR3 portion is preserved as DNA: 45 bases, with reading frame beginning at the first base. RNA was extracted with the RNeasy kit and about 0.5 to 1 ug was reverse transcribed using random hexamers. The immunoSEQ multiplex PCR assay, covering 54 Vbeta and 13 Jbeta segments, was used to amplify TCR beta CDR3 regions. To correct PCR amplification bias, a synthetic template baseline was used for both primer optimization and computational correction. The original methods were these. Reads were assigned to V, D and J genes according to IMGT and analyzed in immunoSEQ Analyzer, with only productive sequences retained. Clonality was calculated as one minus the Shannon entropy normalized by log2 of the number of productive unique sequences. For each patient and control, public and private clones were evaluated among the 100 most prevalent clones. Clones were defined as Susac-specific if absent from the healthy and MS cohorts, from roughly 1,100 published viral clones and from other ImmuneACCESS disease sequences. TCRdb ran its own pipeline on the public reads, namely fastp trimming at Q25 and MiXCR clone calling, and kept in-frame beta chains. Merged by CDR3 protein, the rows form single entries marked with the most common genes and DNA. These V and J calls are TCRdb output, not the study's own analysis. This sample gives 210,000 or so distinct CDR3 sequences in total; approximately 94% of them show up just once. Jointly, the top ten make up about 0.14% of the sample.

High-throughput TCR beta sequencing profiled peripheral blood CD8+ and CD4+ T cells from healthy donors, Susac syndrome patients and multiple sclerosis patients. Susac syndrome patients met recently defined diagnostic criteria for definite or probable disease. Bulk CD8+ and CD4+ T cells were purified by magnetic negative isolation, while CD8+ TEMRA cells were enriched using FACS. Blood was drawn into EDTA tubes, processed within 24 hours, and PBMCs were isolated by density gradient centrifugation. PBMCs intended for TCR sequencing were cryopreserved in liquid nitrogen and thawed later in a water bath at 37 degrees C. Purity of sorted or isolated CD4+, CD8+ and CD8+ TEMRA cells was at least 90%.

The receptor's source is a human donor with Susac syndrome. The chain employs TRBV27 and TRBJ2-7; TRBD1 agrees with 9 junctional bases. The sample taken for sequencing was CD4+ T cells from PBMCs. This receptor has the CDR3 CASRLSRDRVREQYF. At the DNA level, the sequence is TGTGCCAGCAGATTATCCCGGGACAGGGTAAGGGAGCAGTACTTC.